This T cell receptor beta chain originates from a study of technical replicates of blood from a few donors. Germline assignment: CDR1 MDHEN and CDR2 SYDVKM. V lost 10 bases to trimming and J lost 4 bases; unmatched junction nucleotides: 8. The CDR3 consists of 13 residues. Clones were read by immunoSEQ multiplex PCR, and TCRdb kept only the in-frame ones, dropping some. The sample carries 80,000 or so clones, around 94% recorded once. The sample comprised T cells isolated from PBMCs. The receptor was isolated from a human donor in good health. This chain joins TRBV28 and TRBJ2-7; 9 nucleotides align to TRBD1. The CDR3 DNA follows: TGTGCCACCGGGACAGGGCGGAGGTACGAGCAGTACTTC. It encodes CATGTGRRYEQYF.